This T cell receptor beta chain was obtained from a study of T cells of healthy individuals (dated by TCRdb to the late 2010s). Points on this clonotype: Its antigen remains undetermined. One base away there is no much larger clone; base qualities are not given.

CDR1 and CDR2, per the germline V gene (reference sequence), are DFQATT and SNEGSKA. At the junction V is shortened by 5 bases and J by 1 base; bases outside the gene matches: 9. CDR3 length: 15 amino acids, cysteine to phenylalanine. Only the CDR3 part of the read is kept: 45 bases, read in frame from the first base. The library was prepared using 5' RACE. The data were produced on an Illumina MiSeq. TCRdb passed the public sequencing reads through fastp at Q25 and MiXCR, retaining productive beta sequences. Each CDR3 protein appears once, grouped with its most common genes and DNA. The sample table records about 100,000 distinct CDR3 sequences; 17% of these occur just once. The ten most abundant clones make up 6.2% of the sample.

The chain uses TRBV20-1 and TRBJ2-7; TRBD1 lines up with 9 middle nucleotides. The clonotype comes from a human donor in good health. The CDR3 region reads CSAETPGQGSYEQYF. The sequenced DNA: TGCAGTGCTGAAACCCCGGGACAGGGATCCTACGAGCAGTACTTC.